The source of this T cell receptor (beta chain) is a study of T cell clones after liver transplantation. Study context: Standard immunosuppression, with no induction, continued until 12-24 months after transplant. Patients counted as tolerant after at least one year off all immunosuppression, enzymes not exceeding twice normal. The study, taken as a whole, reports: Conclusions were preliminary, with small, heterogeneous patient groups.

TCRdb's table, derived via immunoSEQ multiplex PCR, lists solely in-frame clones and lacks some. The sample holds over 60,000 clones, under 90% seen once. This clone came up once. Its antigen remains unknown. The CDR3 has 17 amino acids. Germline V lookup: CDR1 LGHNA, CDR2 YSLEER. The ends were cut back, 4 bases at V and 5 bases at J, with 22 bases in the middle. The source of this sequence is a human donor who received a liver transplant. This chain connects TRBV4-3 to TRBJ2-3; D is perhaps TRBD1 (6 bases). The material sequenced was CD4+ T cells from blood, taken before liver transplant. For the CDR3, the DNA is TGCGCCAGCAGCCCCATTCCAATTTCAGGGGTTGGAGATACGCAGTATTTT. Translation gives CASSPIPISGVGDTQYF.